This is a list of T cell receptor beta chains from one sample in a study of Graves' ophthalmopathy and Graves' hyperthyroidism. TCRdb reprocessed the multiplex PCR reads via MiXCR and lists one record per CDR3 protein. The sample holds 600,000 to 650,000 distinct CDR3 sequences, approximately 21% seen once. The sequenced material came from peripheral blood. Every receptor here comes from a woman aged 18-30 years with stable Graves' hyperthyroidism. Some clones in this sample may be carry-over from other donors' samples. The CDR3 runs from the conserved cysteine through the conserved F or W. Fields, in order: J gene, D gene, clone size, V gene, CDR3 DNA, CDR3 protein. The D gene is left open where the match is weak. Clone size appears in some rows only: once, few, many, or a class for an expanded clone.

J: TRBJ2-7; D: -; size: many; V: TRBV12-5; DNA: TGTGCTAGTGTCCCGAGGGGGGGCGAGCAGTACTTC; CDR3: CASVPRGGEQYF
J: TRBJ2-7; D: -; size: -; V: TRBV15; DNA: TGTGTCACCAGCAGAGATGGCTCCTACGAGCAGTACTTC; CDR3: CVTSRDGSYEQYF
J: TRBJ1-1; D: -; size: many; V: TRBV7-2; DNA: TGTGCCAGCAGCTTAGCCATGGGACGTCCGAACACTGAAGCTTTCTTT; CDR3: CASSLAMGRPNTEAFF
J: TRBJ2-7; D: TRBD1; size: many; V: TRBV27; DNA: TGTGCCAGCCTGAGATTGGGACAGGGGGACCTACACGAGCAGTACTTC; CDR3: CASLRLGQGDLHEQYF
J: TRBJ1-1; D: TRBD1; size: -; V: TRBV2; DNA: TGTGCCAGCAGTGCCCTTGGACAGGAGAACACTGAAGCTTTCTTT; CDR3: CASSALGQENTEAFF
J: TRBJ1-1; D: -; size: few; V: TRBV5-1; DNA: TGCGCCAGCAGCTTGGGGGTTGACACCACTGAAGCTTTCTTT; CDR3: CASSLGVDTTEAFF
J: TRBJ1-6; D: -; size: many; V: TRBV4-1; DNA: TGCGCCAGCAGCCAAGATCCCCGGAACTATAATTCACCCCTCCACTTT; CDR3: CASSQDPRNYNSPLHF
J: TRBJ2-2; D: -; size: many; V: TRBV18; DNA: TGTGCCAGCTCACCAAATTCACTCCTGAACACCGGGGAGCTGTTTTTT; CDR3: CASSPNSLLNTGELFF
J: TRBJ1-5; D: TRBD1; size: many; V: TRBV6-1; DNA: TGTGCCAGCAGACGGGACAGGGATGGCAATCAGCCCCAGCATTTT; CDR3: CASRRDRDGNQPQHF
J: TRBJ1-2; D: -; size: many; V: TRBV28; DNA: TGTGCCAGCAGTCCCCCGGCGGGCGTAAACAGAGATAACTATGGCTACACCTTC; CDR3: CASSPPAGVNRDNYGYTF